This T cell receptor beta chain derives from a study of blood T cell repertoires in COVID-19. Study in general: The analysed material was cDNA or gDNA that came from T cells, B-cell-depleted T cells, or PBMCs.

Here immunoSEQ multiplex PCR was the method, and the copy in TCRdb shows in-frame clones only, minus some. Of approximately 38,000 clones listed, roughly 83% are singletons. This clone turned up a few times. Source material: peripheral blood. The clonotype comes from a human donor with acute or convalescent COVID-19. The donor label of this sample is uncertain.

The DNA for the CDR3 is TGTGCCATCAGTAAGGGGGCAGGGGGCCATGGCTACACCTTC. Residues: CAISKGAGGHGYTF. The genes are TRBV10-3 and TRBJ1-2, with TRBD1 identical over 8 bases. The CDR3 loop spans 14 amino acids. J gave up 6 bases and V 5 bases, and 8 bases lay outside the gene matches. Germline V gene data show CDR1 as ENHRY and CDR2 as SYGVKD.